These 19 T cell receptor beta chains were all obtained from the same sample, sequenced in a study of blood T cell repertoires in COVID-19. The data were produced by immunoSEQ multiplex PCR, yet TCRdb's version contains in-frame clones alone and is incomplete. The profile shows around 39,000 clones, 80% to 90% of them singletons. The sample taken for sequencing was peripheral blood. These receptors were collected from a middle-aged man with active COVID-19.

The rearrangement uses TRBV19 and TRBJ2-5; perhaps TRBD2 as D (5 bases). The CDR3 loop spans 15 amino acids. Between the trimmed V and J ends, which lost 2 bases and 5 bases, there was a span of 15 bases. Germline V gives CDR1 LNHDA, CDR2 SQIVND (reference sequence). CDR3 sequence reads: CASSIRLLEGETQYF. In DNA, the CDR3 is TGTGCCAGTAGTATACGCCTACTAGAAGGGGAGACCCAGTACTTC. The full variable domain, its missing parts supplied by reference TRBV19 and TRBJ2-5, is DGGITQSPKYLFRKEGQNVTLSCEQNLNHDAMYWYRQDPGQGLRLIYYSQIVNDFQKGDIAEGYSVSREKKESFPLTVTSAQKNPTAFYLCASSIRLLEGETQYFGPGTRLLVL.

The V call is TRBV5-1, the J call TRBJ2-2, with D maybe TRBD2 (6 bases). V dropped 0 bases and J dropped 6 bases, with 12 bases sitting between them. The CDR3 consists of 15 residues. CDR1 and CDR2 (germline): SGHRS, YFSETQ. The DNA for the CDR3 is TGCGCCAGCAGCTTGGTTTTCGGGGGATCCGGGGAGCTGTTTTTT. Translated: CASSLVFGGSGELFF.

The V call is TRBV5-4, the J call TRBJ2-6, with TRBD2 as a possible D gene (6 bases). There are 16 residues in the CDR3. The ends were cut back, 2 bases at V and 0 bases at J, with 9 bases in the middle. CDR1 and CDR2 (germline): SGHNT, YYREEE (reference sequence). The CDR3 reads CASSFGGISGANVLTF. As DNA, the CDR3 is TGTGCCAGCAGCTTCGGGGGAATCTCTGGGGCCAACGTCCTGACTTTC.

The rearrangement links TRBV28 to TRBJ2-2; TRBD2 matches at 8 bases. Germline-derived CDR1 and CDR2 are MDHEN and SYDVKM. The length of the CDR3 is 15 residues. The V gene end was trimmed by 5 bases and the J gene end by 5 bases; junction bases not matched to a gene: 7. In DNA form, the CDR3 reads TGTGCCAGCAGTCTAACGGGACTAGTAACCGGGGAGCTGTTTTTT. It translates to CASSLTGLVTGELFF. Using reference TRBV28 and TRBJ2-2 for the parts outside the CDR3, the full variable domain is DVKVTQSSRYLVKRTGEKVFLECVQDMDHENMFWYRQDPGLGLRLIYFSYDVKMKEKGDIPEGYSVSREKKERFSLILESASTNQTSMYLCASSLTGLVTGELFFGEGSRLTVL.

CDR3 DNA sequence: TGTGCCACCGGCCGGGGCACTGAAGCTTTCTTT. Protein product: CATGRGTEAFF. The chain combines TRBV24-1 with TRBJ1-1; no definite D call. Trimming left V 9 bases short and J 4 bases short, with 8 bases between. There are 11 residues in the CDR3. CDR1 KGHDR and CDR2 SFDVKD come from the germline V gene.

V and J are TRBV28 and TRBJ2-3, with 7 bases fitting TRBD1. The V and J ends lost 0 bases and 1 base, in that order; junction bases with no gene match: 4. The germline CDR1 and CDR2 sequences are MDHEN and SYDVKM. The CDR3 is 16 amino acids. CDR3 protein: CASSLWGQGGTDTQYF. CDR3 bases: TGTGCCAGCAGTTTATGGGGTCAGGGGGGCACAGATACGCAGTATTTT.

This clone was observed a handful of times. This rearrangement joins TRBV15 to TRBJ2-2, with 8 bases lining up with TRBD1. After removal of 3 bases from V and 6 bases from J, the junction contained 3 bases not matched to a gene. Germline V lookup: CDR1 LNHNV, CDR2 YYDKDF (reference sequence). This CDR3 spans 14 amino acids. CDR3 DNA: TGTGCCACCAGCAGGGACAGGGTCGCCGGGGAGCTGTTTTTT. Translation: CATSRDRVAGELFF. Using reference TRBV15 and TRBJ2-2 for the parts outside the CDR3, the full variable domain is DAMVIQNPRYQVTQFGKPVTLSCSQTLNHNVMYWYQQKSSQAPKLLFHYYDKDFNNEADTPDNFQSRRPNTSFCFLDIRSPGLGDTAMYLCATSRDRVAGELFFGEGSRLTVL.

The rearrangement uses TRBV6-1 and TRBJ2-1; D not resolved. Per germline, CDR1 MNHNS and CDR2 SASEGT. CDR3 length: 17 residues. Trimming took 1 base from V and 5 from J, leaving 18 bases between them. CDR3: CASSEDPPGRNNNEQFF. The CDR3 region has the DNA TGTGCCAGCAGTGAAGACCCTCCCGGCAGGAACAACAATGAGCAGTTCTTC.

The chain carries TRBV10-3 and TRBJ1-2; 8 bases align to TRBD1. From germline, CDR1 is ENHRY and CDR2 SYGVKD. The ends lost 4 bases at V and 4 bases at J; junction bases unmatched: 11. The CDR3 loop spans 16 amino acids. In DNA, the CDR3 is TGTGCCATCAGTGGGATTATGACAGGGGCGCGCTATGGCTACACCTTC. Protein product: CAISGIMTGARYGYTF.

The table lists this clone with a count of one. The CDR3 region is CASSLIGFLARLEKTGELFF. CDR3 coding DNA: TGTGCCAGCAGTTTAATAGGGTTTCTAGCGCGGCTTGAGAAGACCGGGGAGCTGTTTTTT. V is TRBV27 and J is TRBJ2-2, with TRBD2 as a possible D gene (6 bases). Germline V lookup: CDR1 MNHEY, CDR2 SMNVEV (reference sequence). The germline V and J ends were trimmed by 2 bases and 5 bases, with 27 bases remaining between them. This CDR3 is built from 20 residues.

The CDR3 reads CASSLDGGSTDTQYF. The CDR3 bases are TGCGCCAGCAGCTTGGACGGCGGCAGCACAGATACGCAGTATTTT. This chain links TRBV5-1 with TRBJ2-3, with unresolved D. The ends were cut back, 0 bases at V and 0 bases at J, with 8 bases in the middle. CDR1 is SGHRS and CDR2 is YFSETQ in the germline V gene. This CDR3 contains 15 residues.

The chain recombines TRBV15 with TRBJ2-7, with TRBD2 matching 12 bases. The CDR3 loop spans 16 amino acids. CDR1 and CDR2 (germline): LNHNV, YYDKDF (reference sequence). V lost 1 base, J lost 7 bases, and 8 bases stayed unmatched. Here the CDR3 DNA reads TGTGCCACCAGCAGAGGACCGGGACTAGCGGGCGGGGAGCAGTACTTC. Amino acids: CATSRGPGLAGGEQYF.

The gene calls are TRBV4-2 and TRBJ2-7; 16 bases line up with TRBD2. The germline V gene has CDR1 LGHNA and CDR2 YNFKEQ. The CDR3 loop spans 16 amino acids. Trimming at V came to 4 bases and at J to 4 bases, leaving 4 bases not matched to a gene. The DNA for the CDR3 is TGTGCCAGCAGCCTGGGACTAGCGGGAGGGTTGTACGAGCAGTACTTC. Translated: CASSLGLAGGLYEQYF.

This chain joins TRBV29-1 and TRBJ1-2, with a weak D call TRBD1 (6 bases). Germline V gene data show CDR1 as SQVTM and CDR2 as ANQGSEA. The CDR3 totals 16 residues. Trimming removed 1 base at V and 4 bases at J, with 19 bases between. The DNA for the CDR3 is TGCAGCGTTGAAGCAGACAGGAATTCCCCTTCCTATGGCTACACCTTC. Protein product: CSVEADRNSPSYGYTF.

The chain uses TRBV28 and TRBJ2-3, with D tentatively TRBD1 (6 bases). This CDR3 has 16 amino acids. Deletions cut 6 bases from V and 5 bases from J, with 21 bases between. Per germline, CDR1 MDHEN and CDR2 SYDVKM. This CDR3 is CASSPPGQRSGDTQYF. DNA for the CDR3: TGTGCCAGCAGCCCACCGGGACAACGGTCGGGAGATACGCAGTATTTT.

The chain is built from TRBV3-1 (or the pseudogene TRBV3-2) and TRBJ1-2, with 9 nucleotides matching TRBD1. With V trimmed by 3 bases and J by 3 bases, 8 bases remained unmatched. CDR3 size: 16 residues. From germline, CDR1 is LGHDT and CDR2 YNNKEL (reference sequence). The CDR3 sequence is CASSHKGDRDDYGYTF. The DNA for the CDR3 is TGTGCCAGCAGCCACAAGGGGGACAGGGATGACTATGGCTACACCTTC.

The table lists this clone with a count of one. The J gene is TRBJ2-7, the V gene TRBV2; no definite D call. This CDR3 contains 13 residues. With 5 bases removed from V and 2 bases from J, the gap between germline ends came to 10 bases. Germline CDR1 is SNHLY and CDR2 is FYNNEI. The CDR3 loop is CASSTDGTYEQYF. DNA of the CDR3: TGTGCCAGCAGTACAGACGGTACCTACGAGCAGTACTTC.

The chain links TRBV2 to TRBJ1-2; the match to TRBD1 covers 8 bases. From germline, CDR1 is SNHLY and CDR2 FYNNEI. The CDR3 contains 13 residues. After removal of 4 bases from V and 8 bases from J, the junction contained 6 bases not matched to a gene. The CDR3 loop is CASSVDRGGGYTF. The CDR3 DNA reads as TGTGCCAGCAGTGTCGACAGGGGAGGCGGCTACACCTTC.

This rearrangement joins TRBV27 to TRBJ1-2; no clear D. The CDR3 consists of 14 residues. Looked up from germline, CDR1 is MNHEY and CDR2 is SMNVEV (reference sequence). Deletions cut 3 bases from V and 6 bases from J, with 14 bases between. CDR3 region: CASSFSGFPNGYTF. In nucleotides, the CDR3 is TGTGCCAGCAGTTTTTCGGGTTTTCCTAATGGCTACACCTTC.